Here is one T cell receptor (beta chain) with its context. The junction departs from germline at one end; a sequencing error may be responsible. The time point: cycle 4 day 1 (C4D1), after six to seven weeks of nivolumab. Every one of the patients relapsed after autologous stem cell transplantation (brentuximab vedotin exposure was variable). This entry belongs to a study of PD-1 blockade in classical Hodgkin lymphoma. About the study: On a schedule of every 2 weeks, patients received nivolumab 3 mg/kg intravenously.

The CDR3 is 14 residues long. Germline CDR1 is SGDLS and CDR2 is YYNGEE. Assay: immunoSEQ multiplex PCR; the TCRdb copy retains only in-frame clones and omits some. The top ten hold under 20% of the sample, which has tens of thousands of clones, around 80% seen once. The sample consisted of peripheral blood mononuclear cells (PBMCs), taken before the fourth cycle of nivolumab. The rearrangement links TRBV9 to TRBJ1-2; 9 bases are a match to TRBD1. This sequence originates from a human donor with classical Hodgkin lymphoma. CDR3 sequence: CASSVDIWDRANAF. Here the CDR3 DNA reads TGTGCCAGCAGCGTAGATATTTGGGACAGGGCCAACGCCTTC.